This record looks at one TCR beta chain sequence and its context. This entry comes from a study of shared clonotypes between healthy human individuals. This table comes from immunoSEQ multiplex PCR, and its TCRdb copy is limited to in-frame clones, with some not included. The data hold around 2,000,000 clones, with 90% to 95% observed a single time. V lost 9 bases and J lost 4, with 13 bases in between. CDR1 SGHNT and CDR2 YYREEE come from the germline V gene (reference sequence). The CDR3 sequence is 12 residues long. Input material: naive CD4+ T cells sorted from blood. As for subset: CD45RA+ positively selected. The chain uses TRBV5-4 and TRBJ1-2; maybe TRBD1 (5 bases). The receptor was derived from a man between 18 and 29 years old in good health. CDR3 residues: CATLQDTYGYTF. CDR3 coding DNA: TGTGCCACCCTACAGGACACCTATGGCTACACCTTC.